This T cell receptor (beta chain) was found in a study of blood T cell repertoires in COVID-19. Study summary: Spain, Italy and the United States supplied samples that represented acute and convalescent COVID-19. Sample material is recorded as cDNA or gDNA derived from T cells, B-cell-depleted T cells, or PBMCs.

In the source study's methods: The assay estimated nucleated cells by amplifying reference gene primers. Sequencing was performed with immunoSEQ multiplex PCR; in TCRdb, only in-frame clones are kept and a portion is missing. The D gene and trimming were derived from the DNA, and the V and J assignments and clone size from that table. This sample has roughly 160,000 clones, with approximately 90% found just once. The CDR3 spans 12 residues. In germline, CDR1 is SNHLY, CDR2 FYNNEI. V dropped 4 bases and J dropped 7 bases, with 11 bases sitting between them. This chain links TRBV2 with TRBJ2-7; the D is unclear. Sequencing was carried out using peripheral blood. The clonotype comes from a woman aged 60-70 years who had recovered from COVID-19. The CDR3, as DNA: TGTGCCAGCAGTGCCCCACCCGGGGAGCAGTACTTC. It encodes CASSAPPGEQYF.